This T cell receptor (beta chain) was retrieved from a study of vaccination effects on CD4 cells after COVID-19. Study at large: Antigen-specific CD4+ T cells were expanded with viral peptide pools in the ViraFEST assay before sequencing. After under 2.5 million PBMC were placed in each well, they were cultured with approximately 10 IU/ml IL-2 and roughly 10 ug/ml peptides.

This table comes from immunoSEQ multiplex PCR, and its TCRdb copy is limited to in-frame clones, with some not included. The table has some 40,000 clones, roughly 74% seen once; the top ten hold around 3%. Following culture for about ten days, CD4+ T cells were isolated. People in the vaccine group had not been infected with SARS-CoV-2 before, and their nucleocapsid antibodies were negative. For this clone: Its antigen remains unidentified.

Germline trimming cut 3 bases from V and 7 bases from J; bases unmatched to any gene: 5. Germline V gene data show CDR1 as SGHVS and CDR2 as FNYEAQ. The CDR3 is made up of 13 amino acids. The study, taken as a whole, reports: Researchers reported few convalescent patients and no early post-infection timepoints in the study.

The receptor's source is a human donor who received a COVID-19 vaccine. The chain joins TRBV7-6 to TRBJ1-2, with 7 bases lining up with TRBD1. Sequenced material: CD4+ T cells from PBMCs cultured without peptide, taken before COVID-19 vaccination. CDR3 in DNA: TGTGCCAGCAGCTTGACAGGGATGAGTGGCTACACCTTC. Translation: CASSLTGMSGYTF. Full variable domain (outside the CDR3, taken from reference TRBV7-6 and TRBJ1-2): GAGVSQSPRYKVTKRGQDVALRCDPISGHVSLYWYRQALGQGPEFLTYFNYEAQQDKSGLPNDRFSAERPEGSISTLTIQRTEQRDSAMYRCASSLTGMSGYTFGSGTRLTVV.